This T cell receptor (beta chain) was recovered during a study of blood T cells in healthy people across ages. Then a second PCR, running roughly 7 to 12 cycles, was carried out with a sample-barcoded 5' primer and a J-beta primer mix. TCRdb reprocessed the 5' RACE reads with MiXCR, giving one entry per CDR3 protein. The table has approximately 730,000 distinct CDR3 sequences, approximately 39% seen once. Deletions cut 0 bases from V and 8 bases from J, with 13 bases between. The CDR3 sequence is 14 residues long. Per the germline V gene, CDR1 is SGHTA and CDR2 is FQGNSA. Sample: blood. This sequence joins TRBV7-2 and TRBJ1-2; D is unresolved. This clonotype was sampled from a woman aged 55-70 years in good health. CDR3 DNA sequence: TGTGCCAGCAGCTTAGCGGCAGCCTGGGGAGGCTACACCTTC. It codes for CASSLAAAWGGYTF.